The 31 T cell receptor beta chains below were found in one sample sequenced in a study of T cell changes during pregnancy in multiple sclerosis. Measured with immunoSEQ multiplex PCR; TCRdb has only the in-frame clones, and not every one. The sample records about 40,000 clones, about 91% being singletons. Sequences were derived from CD4+ T cells from peripheral blood mononuclear cells, sampled in the second trimester of pregnancy. The origin of the receptors is a female donor in good health, enrolled as a control in a pregnancy study.

This clone was found a few times. This chain uses TRBV6-5 with TRBJ1-1; D not certain. Germline CDR1 and CDR2: MNHEY and SVGAGI. The germline V and J ends were trimmed by 6 bases and 5 bases, with 10 bases remaining between them. The CDR3 covers 12 residues. The CDR3 protein is CASRTGWTEAFF. DNA for the CDR3: TGTGCCAGCAGGACGGGGTGGACTGAAGCTTTCTTT.

The chain recombines TRBV30 with TRBJ1-6, with 9 positions matching TRBD1. The CDR3 consists of 12 residues. Germline V lookup: CDR1 GTSNPN, CDR2 SVGIG (reference sequence). CDR3 DNA: TGTGCACTGGGACAGGGAAATTCACCCCTCCACTTT. It yields the protein CALGQGNSPLHF.

This sequence joins TRBV7-2 and TRBJ2-2; D not resolved. Germline V gene data show CDR1 as SGHTA and CDR2 as FQGNSA. The CDR3 runs to 13 residues. V was shortened by 3 bases and J by 7 bases, with 9 bases between the two germline ends. In nucleotides, the CDR3 is TGTGCCAGCAGCTTTCTAGACGGCGGGGAGCTGTTTTTT. It translates to CASSFLDGGELFF.

The chain carries TRBV19 and TRBJ2-7; TRBD1 agrees at 7 bases. Germline V gene data show CDR1 as LNHDA and CDR2 as SQIVND (reference sequence). V shed 7 bases and J 0 bases; nucleotides not matched to a gene: 6. This CDR3 has 14 residues. CDR3 nucleotides: TGTGCCAGTACCCCGACAGGGTTCTCCTACGAGCAGTACTTC. This sequence encodes CASTPTGFSYEQYF.

The chain joins TRBV6-1 to TRBJ2-7; 9 bases fit TRBD1. The J segment lost 3 bases and the V segment lost 4 bases, leaving 4 bases of the junction unmatched. The CDR3 extends over 14 amino acids. Germline V lookup: CDR1 MNHNS, CDR2 SASEGT. CDR3 DNA sequence: TGTGCCAGCAGTGCCCGGGACAGGGTCTACGAGCAGTACTTC. This encodes CASSARDRVYEQYF.

This chain joins TRBV28 and TRBJ2-2; D possibly corresponds to TRBD1 (5 bases). Deletions cut 2 bases from V and 4 bases from J, with 14 bases between. This CDR3 has 16 residues. The V gene's germline CDR1 is MDHEN and CDR2 SYDVKM. This CDR3 is CASSLLQVLGTGELFF. The CDR3 DNA sequence: TGTGCCAGCAGTTTACTACAGGTCCTTGGCACCGGGGAGCTGTTTTTT.

The chain employs TRBV7-2 and TRBJ2-2; the D is unclear. The germline V gene encodes CDR1 SGHTA and CDR2 FQGNSA. The CDR3 is 11 amino acids. V lost 2 bases and J lost 9, with 4 bases in between. CDR3 in amino acids: CASSLNRELFF. The CDR3 coding sequence is TGTGCCAGCAGCTTAAATAGGGAGCTGTTTTTT.

The chain uses TRBV19 and TRBJ1-2; unclear D gene. CDR1 and CDR2 from the germline V gene are LNHDA and SQIVND (reference sequence). The CDR3 contains 12 residues. The V end was cut by 6 bases, the J end by 6 bases, with 11 bases between. For the CDR3, the DNA is TGTGCCAGTAGCCCCGACATTAATGGCTACACCTTC. Translating it yields CASSPDINGYTF.

This rearrangement joins TRBV10-1 to TRBJ1-4; D is unclear. Germline V lookup: CDR1 WNHNN, CDR2 SYGVQD (reference sequence). V was clipped by 2 bases and J by 0 bases, with 10 bases between them. CDR3 length equals 16 residues. The CDR3 DNA reads as TGCGCCAGCAGTGAGACAGATAGCGCAACTAATGAAAAACTGTTTTTT. Protein product: CASSETDSATNEKLFF.

This clone was recorded only once. The V and J genes are TRBV6-5 and TRBJ2-3, with 8 bases fitting TRBD2. Germline CDR1 reads MNHEY; CDR2 reads SVGAGI. V lost 2 bases to trimming and J lost 0 bases; unmatched junction nucleotides: 4. The length of the CDR3 is 16 residues. Here the CDR3 reads CASSYRGGRSTDTQYF. The CDR3 DNA follows: TGTGCCAGCAGTTACCGGGGGGGTCGAAGCACAGATACGCAGTATTTT.

V and J are TRBV27 and TRBJ1-4, with no clear D. The CDR3 runs to 13 residues. The V gene's germline CDR1 is MNHEY and CDR2 SMNVEV (reference sequence). V dropped 4 bases and J dropped 8 bases, with 11 bases sitting between them. The CDR3 coding sequence is TGTGCCAGCAGTTCCTATTCGGTCGAAAAACTGTTTTTT. Protein product: CASSSYSVEKLFF. The variable domain in full, completed from reference TRBV27 and TRBJ1-4, reads EAQVTQNPRYLITVTGKKLTVTCSQNMNHEYMSWYRQDPGLGLRQIYYSMNVEVTDKGDVPEGYKVSRKEKRNFPLILESPSPNQTSLYFCASSSYSVEKLFFGSGTQLSVL.

The V and J genes are TRBV2 and TRBJ1-6, with a weak D call TRBD1 (6 bases). Per the germline V gene, CDR1 is SNHLY and CDR2 is FYNNEI. V was pared by 2 bases and J by 9 bases, with 11 bases between. The CDR3 has 14 residues. The CDR3 DNA follows: TGTGCCAGCAGTGAACAGGGGTGGGGTTCACCCCTCCACTTT. Its translation: CASSEQGWGSPLHF.

This sequence joins TRBV7-2 and TRBJ2-1; no definite D call. The CDR3 length is 12 residues. Trimming removed 5 bases at V and 8 bases at J, with 10 bases between. Germline CDR1 and CDR2: SGHTA and FQGNSA. The CDR3 bases are TGTGCCAGCAGCAAACTAATCGATGAGCAGTTCTTC. As protein: CASSKLIDEQFF.

This clone is termed medium-sized (0.01 to 0.1%). The rearrangement links TRBV2 to TRBJ2-7, with D tentatively TRBD1 (6 bases). The CDR3 spans 14 residues. Trimming took 7 bases from V and 4 from J, leaving 17 bases between them. Per the germline V gene, CDR1 is SNHLY and CDR2 is FYNNEI. DNA of the CDR3: TGTGCCAGCAAGCAATTGGCGCAGGGGTACGAGCAGTACTTC. This codes for CASKQLAQGYEQYF.

This clone has a single count. The genes are TRBV19 and TRBJ2-1; 10 bases are shared with TRBD2. CDR1 is LNHDA and CDR2 is SQIVND in the germline V gene (reference sequence). CDR3 length equals 16 residues. The ends lost 3 bases at V and 7 bases at J; junction bases unmatched: 9. CDR3: CASSITASGSLNEQFF. CDR3 DNA: TGTGCCAGTAGTATCACGGCTAGCGGGAGTTTAAATGAGCAGTTCTTC. The full variable domain, its missing parts supplied by reference TRBV19 and TRBJ2-1, is DGGITQSPKYLFRKEGQNVTLSCEQNLNHDAMYWYRQDPGQGLRLIYYSQIVNDFQKGDIAEGYSVSREKKESFPLTVTSAQKNPTAFYLCASSITASGSLNEQFFGPGTRLTVL.

The chain couples TRBV5-1 to TRBJ2-1; D perhaps matches TRBD2 (7 bases). CDR1 is SGHRS, CDR2 YFSETQ, per germline. V was pared by 3 bases and J by 4 bases, with 17 bases between. This CDR3 contains 16 residues. The CDR3 protein is CASSSSISGTYNEQFF. As DNA, the CDR3 is TGCGCCAGCAGCTCCTCCATCAGCGGGACATACAATGAGCAGTTCTTC.

The rearrangement joins TRBV5-6 to TRBJ2-5, with 10 bases that match TRBD2. The junction had 8 bases not matched to a gene; V was cut back by 4 bases and J by 2 bases. The CDR3 covers 16 residues. Germline V gene data show CDR1 as SGHDT and CDR2 as YYEEEE. The CDR3 region has the DNA TGTGCCAGCAGCCTTTCCCCGGGACTAGCGCAAGAGACCCAGTACTTC. Protein sequence: CASSLSPGLAQETQYF.

The chain employs TRBV18 and TRBJ2-7; D gene uncertain. Trimming shortened V by 1 base and J by 0 bases, and 4 bases separated the two germline ends. The CDR3 length is 13 residues. Germline V lookup: CDR1 KGHSH, CDR2 LQKENI. Written as DNA, the CDR3 is TGTGCCAGCTCACCACAATACTCCTACGAGCAGTACTTC. Translated, it gives CASSPQYSYEQYF.

The chain uses TRBV15 and TRBJ2-2; 9 nucleotides agree with TRBD2. There are 16 residues in the CDR3. V gave up 3 bases and J gave up 0 bases; unmatched junction bases: 2. From germline, CDR1 is LNHNV and CDR2 YYDKDF (reference sequence). The CDR3 loop reads CATSRSGGTNTGELFF. DNA of the CDR3: TGTGCCACCAGCAGGAGCGGGGGGACGAACACCGGGGAGCTGTTTTTT.

About this clone itself: The junction shows a germline mismatch at one end, possibly a read error. The chain is built from TRBV30 and TRBJ2-5; D perhaps matches TRBD2 (6 bases). Germline loops: CDR1 GTSNPN, CDR2 SVGIG (reference sequence). The CDR3 is 13 amino acids. CDR3 in amino acids: CAWGVGGQETQYF. DNA of the CDR3: TGTGCCTGGGGTGTGGGGGGCCAAGAGACCCAGTACTTC.

The chain joins TRBV18 to TRBJ2-5; TRBD1 agrees at 10 bases. The CDR3 is 14 residues long. Trimming took 8 bases from V and 5 from J; bases not matched to a gene: 8. Germline assignment: CDR1 KGHSH and CDR2 LQKENI. As DNA, the CDR3 is TGTGCCAGCCAGACCCGGGACAGGGGTGAGACCCAGTACTTC. It is translated as CASQTRDRGETQYF.

The rearrangement joins TRBV6-5 to TRBJ2-7; the match to TRBD1 covers 8 bases. J gave up 4 bases and V 7 bases, and 6 bases lay outside the gene matches. The CDR3 extends over 13 amino acids. Germline loops: CDR1 MNHEY, CDR2 SVGAGI. CDR3 nucleotide sequence: TGTGCCAGCAAACCAGGGGGCACGTACGAGCAGTACTTC. Translating gives CASKPGGTYEQYF.

This sequence joins TRBV4-2 and TRBJ2-5, with 11 bases lining up with TRBD2. Germline CDR1 is LGHNA and CDR2 is YNFKEQ. The junction had 2 bases not matched to a gene; V was cut back by 0 bases and J by 2 bases. The CDR3 totals 16 residues. CDR3 protein: CASSQELAGGQETQYF. DNA of the CDR3: TGTGCCAGCAGCCAAGAGCTAGCGGGAGGTCAAGAGACCCAGTACTTC.

The gene calls are TRBV11-1 and TRBJ2-3, with D uncertain. Trimming removed 2 bases at V and 3 bases at J, with 3 bases between. The germline CDR1 and CDR2 sequences are SGHAT and FQDESV (reference sequence). The CDR3 spans 12 residues. The chain's CDR3 is CASSLQTDTQYF. As DNA, the CDR3 is TGTGCCAGCAGCTTACAGACAGATACGCAGTATTTT.

The chain recombines TRBV18 with TRBJ1-5, with 7 bases lining up with TRBD1. The CDR3 covers 14 residues. Trimming removed 4 bases from V and 3 bases from J; junction bases left unmatched: 3. CDR1 and CDR2 from the germline V gene are KGHSH and LQKENI. The CDR3 bases are TGTGCCAGCTCACTGACAGGGTTCAATCAGCCCCAGCATTTT. It codes for CASSLTGFNQPQHF. Combining the CDR3 with reference TRBV18 and TRBJ1-5 gives the whole variable domain NAGVMQNPRHLVRRRGQEARLRCSPMKGHSHVYWYRQLPEEGLKFMVYLQKENIIDESGMPKERFSAEFPKEGPSILRIQQVVRGDSAAYFCASSLTGFNQPQHFGDGTRLSIL.

V and J are TRBV19 and TRBJ2-2, with 8 bases aligning to TRBD2. With V trimmed by 5 bases and J by 2 bases, 7 bases remained unmatched. CDR3 length equals 16 residues. Germline loops: CDR1 LNHDA, CDR2 SQIVND (reference sequence). CDR3 DNA: TGTGCCAGTAGTTGGAGTAGCGGGGTTAACACCGGGGAGCTGTTTTTT. Protein sequence: CASSWSSGVNTGELFF.

The genes are TRBV7-2 and TRBJ2-1; 9 bases fit TRBD2. The CDR3 extends over 15 amino acids. CDR1 is SGHTA and CDR2 is FQGNSA in the germline V gene. V shed 2 bases, J shed 4 bases, and the junction held 3 bases outside the gene matches. DNA for the CDR3: TGTGCCAGCAGCTTATTTGCGGGAGGGTACAATGAGCAGTTCTTC. Translation gives CASSLFAGGYNEQFF.

The chain joins TRBV15 to TRBJ1-5; D is unresolved. The CDR3 loop spans 13 amino acids. Germline V lookup: CDR1 LNHNV, CDR2 YYDKDF (reference sequence). Trimming cost V 8 bases and J 5 bases, with 13 bases left between them. The CDR3 sequence: CATRGSVYQPQHF. The CDR3, as DNA: TGTGCCACCCGAGGGAGTGTTTATCAGCCCCAGCATTTT.

This clone was observed a single time. The chain couples TRBV6-6 to TRBJ2-5; 13 positions agree with TRBD2. This CDR3 has 16 residues. Losses at the gene ends were 6 bases for V and 4 bases for J; bases not matched to a gene: 8. Germline V gene sequence: CDR1 MNHNY, CDR2 SVGAGI (reference sequence). CDR3 sequence reads: CASSPTSGGAGETQYF. The CDR3 bases are TGTGCCAGCAGCCCCACTAGCGGGGGGGCGGGAGAGACCCAGTACTTC.

The DNA for the CDR3 is TGTGCCAGCAGTTTCCGCGGGAGAGACACCAATGAGCAGTTCTTC. This translates into CASSFRGRDTNEQFF. This sequence joins TRBV5-8 and TRBJ2-1, with TRBD2 matching over 7 bases. This CDR3 comprises 15 residues. J gave up 6 bases and V 5 bases, and 11 bases lay outside the gene matches. CDR1 is SGHTS, CDR2 YDEGEE, per germline. The full variable domain, completed using reference TRBV5-8 and TRBJ2-1, is EAGVTQSPTHLIKTRGQQATLRCSPISGHTSVYWYQQALGLGLQFLLWYDEGEERNRGNFPPRFSGRQFPNYSSELNVNALELEDSALYLCASSFRGRDTNEQFFGPGTRLTVL.

This chain links TRBV2 with TRBJ2-5, with TRBD1 as a possible D gene (5 bases). Germline CDR1 is SNHLY and CDR2 is FYNNEI. The CDR3 runs 15 residues. Between the trimmed V and J ends, which lost 0 bases and 4 bases, there was a span of 12 bases. The CDR3, as DNA: TGTGCCAGCAGTGAAGCGCTGAGTGACAGAGAGACCCAGTACTTC. Protein: CASSEALSDRETQYF. The full variable domain, completed using reference TRBV2 and TRBJ2-5, is EPEVTQTPSHQVTQMGQEVILRCVPISNHLYFYWYRQILGQKVEFLVSFYNNEISEKSEIFDDQFSVERPDGSNFTLKIRSTKLEDSAMYFCASSEALSDRETQYFGPGTRLLVL.